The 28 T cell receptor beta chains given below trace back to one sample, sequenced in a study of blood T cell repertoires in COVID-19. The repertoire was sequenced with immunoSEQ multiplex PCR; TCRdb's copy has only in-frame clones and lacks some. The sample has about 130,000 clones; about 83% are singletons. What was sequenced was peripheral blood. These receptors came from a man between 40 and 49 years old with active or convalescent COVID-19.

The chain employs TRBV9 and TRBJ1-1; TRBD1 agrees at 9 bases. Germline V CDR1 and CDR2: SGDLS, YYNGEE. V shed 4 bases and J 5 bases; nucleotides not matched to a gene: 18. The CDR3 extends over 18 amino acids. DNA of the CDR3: TGTGCCAGCAGCTACACTACGGGACAGGGAATCTTAGGGACTGAAGCTTTCTTT. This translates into CASSYTTGQGILGTEAFF.

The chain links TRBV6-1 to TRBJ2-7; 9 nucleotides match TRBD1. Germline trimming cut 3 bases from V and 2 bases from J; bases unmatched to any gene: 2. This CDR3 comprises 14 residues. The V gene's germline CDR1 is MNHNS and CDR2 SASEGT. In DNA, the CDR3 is TGTGCCAGCAGTGAGGACAGGGGCCCCTACGAGCAGTACTTC. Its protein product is CASSEDRGPYEQYF.

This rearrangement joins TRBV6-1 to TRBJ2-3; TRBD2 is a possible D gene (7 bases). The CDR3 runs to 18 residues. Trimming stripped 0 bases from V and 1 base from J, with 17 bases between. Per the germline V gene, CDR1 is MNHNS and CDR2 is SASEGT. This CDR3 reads CASSEAGGGSPRTDTQYF. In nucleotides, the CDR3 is TGTGCCAGCAGTGAAGCGGGGGGGGGCTCACCACGCACAGATACGCAGTATTTT.

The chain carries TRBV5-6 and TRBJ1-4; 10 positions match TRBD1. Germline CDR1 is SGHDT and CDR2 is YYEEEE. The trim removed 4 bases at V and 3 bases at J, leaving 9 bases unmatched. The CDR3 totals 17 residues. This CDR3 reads CASSGGQGNGANEKLFF. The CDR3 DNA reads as TGTGCCAGCAGCGGGGGACAGGGGAACGGCGCTAATGAAAAACTGTTTTTT. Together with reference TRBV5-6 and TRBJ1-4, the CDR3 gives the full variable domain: DAGVTQSPTHLIKTRGQQVTLRCSPKSGHDTVSWYQQALGQGPQFIFQYYEEEERQRGNFPDRFSGHQFPNYSSELNVNALLLGDSALYLCASSGGQGNGANEKLFFGSGTQLSVL.

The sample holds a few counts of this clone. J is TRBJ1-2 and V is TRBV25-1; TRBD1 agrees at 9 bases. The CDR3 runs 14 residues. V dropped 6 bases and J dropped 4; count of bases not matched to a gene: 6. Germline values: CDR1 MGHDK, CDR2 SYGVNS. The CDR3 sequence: CASRTGGRGYGYTF. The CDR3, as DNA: TGTGCCAGCAGAACAGGGGGCCGGGGCTATGGCTACACCTTC.

The chain's CDR3 is CASSREVSNQPQHF. The DNA of the CDR3 is TGTGCCAGCAGTCGGGAAGTTAGCAATCAGCCCCAGCATTTT. This rearrangement joins TRBV6-2 or TRBV6-3 to TRBJ1-5; D is unresolved. CDR1 is MNHEY and CDR2 is SVGEGT in the germline V gene. The CDR3 covers 14 residues. The ends were cut back, 5 bases at V and 0 bases at J, with 8 bases in the middle.

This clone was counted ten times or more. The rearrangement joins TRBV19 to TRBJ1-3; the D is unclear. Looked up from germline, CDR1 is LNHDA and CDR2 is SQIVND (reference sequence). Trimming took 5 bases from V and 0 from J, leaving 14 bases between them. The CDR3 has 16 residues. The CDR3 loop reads CASSYRGRGSGNTIYF. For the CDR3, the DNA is TGTGCCAGTAGTTACCGAGGGCGGGGCTCTGGAAACACCATATATTTT.

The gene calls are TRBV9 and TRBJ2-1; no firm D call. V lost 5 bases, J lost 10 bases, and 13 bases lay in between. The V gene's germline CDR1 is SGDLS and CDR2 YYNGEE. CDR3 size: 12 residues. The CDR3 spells CASSRRQAEQFF. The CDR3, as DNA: TGTGCCAGCAGTCGCCGGCAGGCGGAGCAGTTCTTC.

CDR3 protein: CASGMGQGYEKLFF. The DNA of the CDR3 is TGTGCTAGTGGTATGGGACAGGGTTATGAAAAACTGTTTTTT. The chain joins TRBV12-5 to TRBJ1-4; 9 nucleotides match TRBD1. The V gene's germline CDR1 is LGHNT and CDR2 FRNRAP. CDR3 size: 14 residues. Trimming at V came to 5 bases and at J to 6 bases, leaving 4 bases not matched to a gene. Full variable domain (rest looked up from reference TRBV12-5 and TRBJ1-4): DARVTQTPRHKVTEMGQEVTMRCQPILGHNTVFWYRQTMMQGLELLAYFRNRAPLDDSGMPKDRFSAEMPDATLATLKIQPSEPRDSAVYFCASGMGQGYEKLFFGSGTQLSVL.

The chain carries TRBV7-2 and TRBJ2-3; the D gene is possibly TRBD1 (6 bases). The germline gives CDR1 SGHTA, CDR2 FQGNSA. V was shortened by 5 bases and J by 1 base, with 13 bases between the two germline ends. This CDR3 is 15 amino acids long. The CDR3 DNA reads TGTGCCAGCAGCGTACAGGGCCCCCGCACAGATACGCAGTATTTT. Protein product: CASSVQGPRTDTQYF.

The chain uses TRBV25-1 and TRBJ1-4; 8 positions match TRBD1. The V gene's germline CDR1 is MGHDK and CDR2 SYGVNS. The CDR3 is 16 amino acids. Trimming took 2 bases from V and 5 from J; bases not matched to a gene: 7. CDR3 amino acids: CASSEIGQGANEKLFF. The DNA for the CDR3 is TGTGCCAGCAGTGAAATTGGGCAGGGGGCAAATGAAAAACTGTTTTTT.

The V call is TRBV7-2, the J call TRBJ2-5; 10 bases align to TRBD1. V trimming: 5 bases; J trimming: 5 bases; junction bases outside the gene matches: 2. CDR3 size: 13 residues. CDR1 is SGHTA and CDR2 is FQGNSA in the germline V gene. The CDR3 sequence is CASSRGQGETQYF. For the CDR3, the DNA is TGTGCCAGCAGCAGGGGACAGGGGGAGACCCAGTACTTC. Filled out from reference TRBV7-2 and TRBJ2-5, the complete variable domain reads GAGVSQSPSNKVTEKGKDVELRCDPISGHTALYWYRQSLGQGLEFLIYFQGNSAPDKSGLPSDRFSAERTGGSVSTLTIQRTQQEDSAVYLCASSRGQGETQYFGPGTRLLVL.

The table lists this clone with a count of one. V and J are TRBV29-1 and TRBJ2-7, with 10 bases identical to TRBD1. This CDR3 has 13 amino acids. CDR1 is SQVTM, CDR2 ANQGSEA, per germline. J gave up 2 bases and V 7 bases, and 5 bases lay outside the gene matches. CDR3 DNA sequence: TGCAGCGCCCAAGGGACAGGGGCCTACGAGCAGTACTTC. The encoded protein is CSAQGTGAYEQYF.

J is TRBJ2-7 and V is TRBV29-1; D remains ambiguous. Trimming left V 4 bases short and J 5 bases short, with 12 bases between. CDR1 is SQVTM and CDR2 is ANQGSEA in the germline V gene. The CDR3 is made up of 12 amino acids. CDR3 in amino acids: CSVGTGKNEQYF. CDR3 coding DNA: TGCAGCGTTGGAACCGGTAAGAACGAGCAGTACTTC.

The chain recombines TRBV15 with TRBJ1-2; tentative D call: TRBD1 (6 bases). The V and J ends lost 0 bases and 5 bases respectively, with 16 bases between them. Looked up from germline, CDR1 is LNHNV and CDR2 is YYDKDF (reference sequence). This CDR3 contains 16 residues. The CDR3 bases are TGTGCCACCAGCAGAGATCCACCTCAGGGGTTATATGGCTACACCTTC. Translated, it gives CATSRDPPQGLYGYTF.

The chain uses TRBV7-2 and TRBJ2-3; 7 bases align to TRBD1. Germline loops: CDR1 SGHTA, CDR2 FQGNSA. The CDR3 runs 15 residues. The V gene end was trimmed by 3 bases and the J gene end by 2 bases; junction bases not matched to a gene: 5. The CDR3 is CASSFSGTDTDTQYF. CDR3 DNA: TGTGCCAGCAGCTTTTCCGGGACAGACACAGATACGCAGTATTTT.

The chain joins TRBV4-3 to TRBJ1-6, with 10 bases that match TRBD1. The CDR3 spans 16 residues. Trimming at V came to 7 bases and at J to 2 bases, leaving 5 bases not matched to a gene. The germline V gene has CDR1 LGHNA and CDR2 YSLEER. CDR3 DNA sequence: TGCGCCAGCATCGACAGGGGGCGCGCCTATAATTCACCCCTCCACTTT. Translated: CASIDRGRAYNSPLHF.

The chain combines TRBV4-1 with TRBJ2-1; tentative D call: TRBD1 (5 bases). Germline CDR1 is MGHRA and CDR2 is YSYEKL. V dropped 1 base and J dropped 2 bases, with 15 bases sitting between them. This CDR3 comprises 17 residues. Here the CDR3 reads CASSQGGQGRPYNEQFF. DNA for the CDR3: TGCGCCAGCAGCCAAGGGGGCCAGGGCCGGCCCTACAATGAGCAGTTCTTC.

CDR3 nucleotides: TGTGCCAGCAGTCCAAGACTTGCAACTAATGAAAAACTGTTTTTT. Translated: CASSPRLATNEKLFF. The rearrangement uses TRBV27 and TRBJ1-4; no firm D call. The V end was cut by 5 bases, the J end by 0 bases, with 10 bases between. This CDR3 has 15 residues. In germline, CDR1 is MNHEY, CDR2 SMNVEV (reference sequence).

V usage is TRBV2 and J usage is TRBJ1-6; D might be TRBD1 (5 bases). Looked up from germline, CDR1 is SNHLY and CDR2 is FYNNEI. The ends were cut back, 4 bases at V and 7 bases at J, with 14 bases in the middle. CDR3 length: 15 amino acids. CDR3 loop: CASSGPGFINSPLHF. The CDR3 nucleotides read TGTGCCAGCAGTGGGCCAGGGTTCATCAATTCACCCCTCCACTTT.

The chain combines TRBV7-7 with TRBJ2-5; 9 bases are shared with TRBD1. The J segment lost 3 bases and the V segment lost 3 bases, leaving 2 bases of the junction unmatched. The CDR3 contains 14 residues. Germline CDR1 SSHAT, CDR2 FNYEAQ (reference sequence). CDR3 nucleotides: TGTGCCAGCAGCTTGGACAGGGGAAAAGAGACCCAGTACTTC. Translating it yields CASSLDRGKETQYF.

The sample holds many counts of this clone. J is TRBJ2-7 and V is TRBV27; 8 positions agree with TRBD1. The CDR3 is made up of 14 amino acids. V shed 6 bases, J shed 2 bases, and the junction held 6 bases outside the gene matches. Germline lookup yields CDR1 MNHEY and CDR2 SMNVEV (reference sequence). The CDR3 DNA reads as TGTGCCAGCAGATCAGACAGGGGTCCCTACGAGCAGTACTTC. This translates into CASRSDRGPYEQYF.

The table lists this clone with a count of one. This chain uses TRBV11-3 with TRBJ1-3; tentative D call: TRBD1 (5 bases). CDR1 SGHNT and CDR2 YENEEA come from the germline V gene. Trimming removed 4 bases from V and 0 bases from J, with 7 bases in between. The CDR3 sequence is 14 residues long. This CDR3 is CASSSQGSGNTIYF. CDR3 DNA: TGTGCCAGCAGCTCCCAGGGCTCTGGAAACACCATATATTTT.

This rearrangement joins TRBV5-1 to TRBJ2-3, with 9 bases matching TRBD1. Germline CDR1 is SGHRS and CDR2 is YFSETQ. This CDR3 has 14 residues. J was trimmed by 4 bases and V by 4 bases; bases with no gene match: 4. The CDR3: CASSRGQGADTQYF. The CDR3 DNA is TGCGCCAGCAGCCGGGGACAGGGAGCAGATACGCAGTATTTT.

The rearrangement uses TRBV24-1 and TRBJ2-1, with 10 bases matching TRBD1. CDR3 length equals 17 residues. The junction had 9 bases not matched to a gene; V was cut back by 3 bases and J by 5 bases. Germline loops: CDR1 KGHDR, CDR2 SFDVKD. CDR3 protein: CATSDTTGTGANNEQFF. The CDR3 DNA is TGTGCCACCAGTGATACTACTGGGACAGGGGCTAACAATGAGCAGTTCTTC.

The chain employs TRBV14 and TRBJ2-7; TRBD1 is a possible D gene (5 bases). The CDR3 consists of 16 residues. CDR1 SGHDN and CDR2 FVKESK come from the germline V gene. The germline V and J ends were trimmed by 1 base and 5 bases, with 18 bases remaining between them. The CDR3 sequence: CASSQAPLAGSHEQYF. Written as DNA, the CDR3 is TGTGCCAGCAGCCAAGCACCCCTCGCAGGGTCTCACGAGCAGTACTTC.

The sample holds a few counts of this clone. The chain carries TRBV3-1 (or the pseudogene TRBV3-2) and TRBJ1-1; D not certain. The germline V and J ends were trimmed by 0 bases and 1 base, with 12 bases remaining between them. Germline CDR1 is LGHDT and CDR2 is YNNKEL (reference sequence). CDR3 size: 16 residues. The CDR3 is CASSQDRKLGNTEAFF. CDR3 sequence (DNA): TGTGCCAGCAGCCAAGATCGTAAGCTCGGGAACACTGAAGCTTTCTTT.

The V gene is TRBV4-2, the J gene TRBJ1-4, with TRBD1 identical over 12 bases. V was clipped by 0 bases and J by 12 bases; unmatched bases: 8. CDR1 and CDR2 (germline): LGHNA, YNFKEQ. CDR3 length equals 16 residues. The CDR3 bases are TGTGCCAGCAGCCAAGAAAGGGGACAGGGGGCGCGGCAACTGTTTTTT. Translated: CASSQERGQGARQLFF.